The source of this TCR beta chain is a study of neurological immune-mediated disorders. In germline, CDR1 is SGHKS, CDR2 YYEKEE (reference sequence). This CDR3 is built from 15 residues. Broader study findings: Sharing of CDR3 amino acid sequences among expanded clones across subjects was absent, suggesting private repertoires in all groups.

This clonotype came up many times. Its specificity is not known. Germline and junction disagree at one end, which may indicate a read error. TCRdb reprocessed the 5' RACE reads via MiXCR and lists one record per CDR3 protein. The sample shows some 65,000 distinct CDR3 sequences, about 4% of them seen only once. 2 million PBMCs stored at -80 C were the source of the unsorted libraries. Specimen: PBMCs. V usage is TRBV5-5 and J usage is TRBJ1-6; D is undetermined. This TCR came from a man aged 50-59 years with multiple sclerosis. The CDR3 loop reads CASSLVGSEYSPLNF. The CDR3 DNA reads TGTGCCAGCAGCTTGGTAGGGAGCGAATACTCACCCCTCAACTTT.